Listed below are T cell receptor beta chains from one sample, sequenced in a study of PD-L1 blockade in urothelial cancer. The repertoire was sequenced with immunoSEQ multiplex PCR; TCRdb's copy has only in-frame clones and lacks some. This sample has 100,000 or so clones; approximately 86% occur once, and the top ten carry roughly 2.3%. The material was PBMCs, obtained around atezolizumab (anti-PD-L1) treatment. These receptors all stem from a man aged 50-59 years with urothelial cancer. The CDR3 runs from the conserved cysteine through the conserved F or W. The order of the fields is D gene, V gene, clone size, J gene, CDR3 protein, CDR3 DNA. A D gene is named only where the DNA matches it firmly. Not every row has a clone size; where given, it reads once, few, many or a size class.

.	TRBV7-5	few	TRBJ1-5	CARSLRSAASNQPQHF	TGTGCCAGAAGCCTACGGTCGGCGGCGTCTAATCAGCCCCAGCATTTT
.	TRBV4-1	.	TRBJ2-1	CASSPQGRTKFF	TGCGCCAGCAGCCCCCAGGGCCGGACAAAGTTCTTC
.	TRBV7-2	.	TRBJ2-7	CASSLVAINGYEQYF	TGTGCCAGCAGCTTAGTAGCGATCAACGGCTACGAGCAGTACTTC
.	TRBV5-1	.	TRBJ2-7	CASSLVASNEQYF	TGCGCCAGCAGCTTGGTTGCGTCCAACGAGCAGTACTTC
TRBD1	TRBV5-1	.	TRBJ2-5	CASSFSGTGQVTQYF	TGCGCCAGCAGCTTTAGTGGGACAGGTCAAGTGACCCAGTACTTC
.	TRBV9	.	TRBJ2-4	CASSPRGELAKNIQYF	TGTGCCAGCAGCCCTCGCGGGGAGCTAGCCAAAAACATTCAGTACTTC
TRBD2	TRBV7-2	once	TRBJ2-5	CASSPLTSGRQTQYF	TGTGCCAGCAGCCCGTTGACTAGCGGGAGACAGACCCAGTACTTC
TRBD1	TRBV6-1	.	TRBJ2-1	CASGTGSVNEQFF	TGTGCCAGCGGGACAGGGAGTGTTAATGAGCAGTTCTTC
.	TRBV14	few	TRBJ1-2	CASSQDLRYGYTF	TGTGCCAGCAGCCAAGATCTTCGGTATGGCTACACCTTC
TRBD1	TRBV6-6	.	TRBJ1-5	CASTLTGVNQPQHF	TGTGCCAGCACCCTGACAGGGGTCAATCAGCCCCAGCATTTT
TRBD1	TRBV28	.	TRBJ1-5	CASSKTGGFQPQHF	TGTGCCAGCAGCAAAACAGGGGGCTTTCAGCCCCAGCATTTT
TRBD2	TRBV28	.	TRBJ2-7	CASSLMGLAPEQYF	TGTGCCAGCAGTTTAATGGGACTAGCGCCTGAGCAGTACTTC
.	TRBV18	.	TRBJ1-6	CASSPNNLYNSPLHF	TGTGCCAGCTCACCAAACAATCTGTATAATTCACCCCTCCACTTT
TRBD2	TRBV11-3	.	TRBJ2-1	CASSLASVAGRDEQFF	TGTGCCAGCAGCTTAGCGAGCGTAGCGGGAAGGGATGAGCAGTTCTTC
TRBD1	TRBV5-1	.	TRBJ2-5	CASSNPGQGGETQYF	TGCGCCAGCAGCAACCCGGGACAGGGAGGTGAGACCCAGTACTTC
TRBD1	TRBV7-2	.	TRBJ1-6	CASSLRQGVSYNSPLHF	TGTGCCAGCAGCTTAAGACAGGGAGTGTCCTATAATTCACCCCTCCACTTT
TRBD2	TRBV4-2	.	TRBJ2-3	CASSQDQVRGGGGDTQYF	TGTGCCAGCAGCCAAGATCAGGTCCGGGGGGGAGGAGGAGATACGCAGTATTTT
.	TRBV19	.	TRBJ2-3	CASSINSLTQYF	TGTGCCAGTAGTATCAACTCCCTTACGCAGTATTTT
TRBD1	TRBV5-5	.	TRBJ1-6	CASSASTGGTSYNSPLHF	TGTGCCAGCAGCGCCTCGACAGGGGGAACCTCCTATAATTCACCCCTCCACTTT
.	TRBV11-2	.	TRBJ1-2	CASSLDRGRGGFDGYTF	TGTGCCAGCAGCTTAGATAGGGGAAGGGGGGGATTCGATGGCTACACCTTC
TRBD1	TRBV11-2	.	TRBJ2-7	CASRRPGTGVYEQYF	TGTGCCAGCAGGAGACCCGGGACAGGGGTATACGAGCAGTACTTC
.	TRBV9	.	TRBJ2-2	CASSQAGELFF	TGTGCCAGCAGCCAAGCGGGGGAGCTGTTTTTT
.	TRBV5-1	.	TRBJ2-3	CASSLGDLVPPDTQYF	TGCGCCAGCAGCTTGGGTGACTTAGTTCCTCCAGATACGCAGTATTTT
TRBD2	TRBV5-4	.	TRBJ2-2	CASRTEASGRTGELFF	TGTGCCAGCAGAACTGAGGCTAGCGGGAGGACCGGGGAGCTGTTTTTT
TRBD1	TRBV5-1	few	TRBJ1-6	CASRDGTGASPLHF	TGCGCCAGCAGGGACGGGACAGGGGCTTCACCCCTCCACTTT
.	TRBV4-1	.	TRBJ2-7	CASSQAGAGPYEQYF	TGCGCCAGCAGCCAAGCTGGCGCGGGGCCCTACGAGCAGTACTTC
TRBD2	TRBV19	.	TRBJ2-1	CASSIEVPSGRLNEQFF	TGTGCCAGTAGTATAGAGGTCCCTAGCGGGAGGTTGAATGAGCAGTTCTTC
.	TRBV29-1	.	TRBJ1-2	CSVSGGANYGYTF	TGCAGCGTTAGCGGAGGGGCCAACTATGGCTACACCTTC